Listed below are T cell receptor beta chains from one sample, sequenced in a study of T-cell memory formation after mild COVID-19. From the 5' RACE reads, TCRdb called clonotypes with MiXCR, one entry per CDR3 protein. The repertoire holds about 430,000 distinct CDR3 sequences, 24% seen once, with 8.5% to 10% in the top ten. The sequencing sample was made of PBMCs or a T cell subset sorted from them (not recorded which). The receptors stem from an adult woman who had mild COVID-19 (a few samples of this study predate the infection). Cell type and time point are not known. CDR3s include the opening cysteine and the closing phenylalanine or tryptophan. A D gene is named only where the DNA matches it firmly. The listing skips clone size in some rows; elsewhere it reads once, few, many or a size class.

TRBV6-6	TRBD1	.	TRBJ1-3	TGTGCCAGCAGTTACTTCCTCCGGGACAGGGGAGACACCATATATTTT	CASSYFLRDRGDTIYF
TRBV29-1	.	.	TRBJ2-4	TGCAGCGTTTCGACCAAAAACATTCAGTACTTC	CSVSTKNIQYF
TRBV24-1	TRBD2	few	TRBJ2-2	TGTGCCACCAGTGTTGGGGGGGCGAACACCGGGGAGCTGTTTTTT	CATSVGGANTGELFF
TRBV6-5	TRBD1	.	TRBJ1-5	TGTGCCAGCAGTTGGGGGACAGGGAACAATCAGCCCCAGCATTTT	CASSWGTGNNQPQHF
TRBV29-1	TRBD2	.	TRBJ2-7	TGCAGCGTCCCCTCTGGGGGGGGCTCCTACGAGCAGTACTTC	CSVPSGGGSYEQYF
TRBV7-3	.	few	TRBJ1-1	TGTGCCAGCAGCCGCGACGACCAGCTCGCTGAAGCTTTCTTT	CASSRDDQLAEAFF
TRBV30	TRBD1	.	TRBJ1-2	TGTGCCTGGAGTGTACAGGGGTCGGGACAGGTATATGGCTACACCTTC	CAWSVQGSGQVYGYTF
TRBV6-6	TRBD2	few	TRBJ2-3	TGTGCCAGCAGTAAGGGAGCGGGAGGGCCTAATACGCAGTATTTT	CASSKGAGGPNTQYF
TRBV7-9	.	few	TRBJ1-1	TGTGCCAGCAGCTCTTCCGGCAGGGGGAACACTGAAGCTTTCTTT	CASSSSGRGNTEAFF
TRBV7-9	TRBD1	.	TRBJ1-1	TGTGCCAGCAGCTTTACAGGGGGCTTCGAAGCTTTCTTT	CASSFTGGFEAFF
TRBV10-2	.	.	TRBJ1-1	TGCGCCAGCCAAGGGTGGGGGACTGAAGCTTTCTTT	CASQGWGTEAFF
TRBV5-1	.	few	TRBJ2-1	TGCGCCAGCAGCTTGAGTGAGGATGAGCAGTTCTTC	CASSLSEDEQFF
TRBV20-1	TRBD1	.	TRBJ2-1	TGCAGTGCTCATGGACTCGGACAGGGCGAGCAGTTCTTC	CSAHGLGQGEQFF
TRBV29-1	TRBD2	few	TRBJ2-3	TGCAGCGTAACTAGCGGGAGGGCCATCCCTGATGCAGATACGCAGTATTTT	CSVTSGRAIPDADTQYF
TRBV14	.	few	TRBJ2-1	TGTGCCAGCAGCCAGCTCGGGAATGAGCAGTTCTTC	CASSQLGNEQFF
TRBV7-2	.	many	TRBJ1-2	TGTGCCAGCAGCTTAGCGCATGCGGGCGGAGGCAACTATGGCTACACCTTC	CASSLAHAGGGNYGYTF
TRBV4-3	TRBD1	many	TRBJ2-7	TGCGCCAGCAGCCAAGAGGACAGGTCCAGCTCCTACGAGCAGTACTTC	CASSQEDRSSSYEQYF